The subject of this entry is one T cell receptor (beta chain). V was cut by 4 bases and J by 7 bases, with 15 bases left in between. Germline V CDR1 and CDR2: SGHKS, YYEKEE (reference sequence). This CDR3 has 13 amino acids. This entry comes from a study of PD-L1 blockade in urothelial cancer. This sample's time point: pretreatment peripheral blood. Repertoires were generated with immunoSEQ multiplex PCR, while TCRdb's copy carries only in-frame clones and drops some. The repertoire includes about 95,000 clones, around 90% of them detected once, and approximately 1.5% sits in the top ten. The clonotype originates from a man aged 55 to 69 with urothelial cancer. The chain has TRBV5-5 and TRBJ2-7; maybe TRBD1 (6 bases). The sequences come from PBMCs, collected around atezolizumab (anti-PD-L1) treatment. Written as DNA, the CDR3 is TGTGCCAGCAGCCGTGGGGGCTTCGGGGAGCAGTACTTC. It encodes CASSRGGFGEQYF. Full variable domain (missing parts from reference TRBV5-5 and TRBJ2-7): DAGVTQSPTHLIKTRGQQVTLRCSPISGHKSVSWYQQVLGQGPQFIFQYYEKEERGRGNFPDRFSARQFPNYSSELNVNALLLGDSALYLCASSRGGFGEQYFGPGTRLTVT.